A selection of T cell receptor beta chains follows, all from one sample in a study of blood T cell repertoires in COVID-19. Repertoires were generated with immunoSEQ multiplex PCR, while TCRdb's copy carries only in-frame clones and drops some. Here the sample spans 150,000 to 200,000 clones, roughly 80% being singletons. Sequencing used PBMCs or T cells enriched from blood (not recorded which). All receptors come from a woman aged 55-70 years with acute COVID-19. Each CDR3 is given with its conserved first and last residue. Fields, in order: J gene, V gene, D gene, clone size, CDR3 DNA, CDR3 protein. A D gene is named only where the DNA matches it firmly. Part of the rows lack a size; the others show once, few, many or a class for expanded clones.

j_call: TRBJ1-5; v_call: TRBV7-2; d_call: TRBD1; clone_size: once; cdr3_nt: TGTGCCAGCAGCCCGTGGGACAGGTCTAATCAGCCCCAGCATTTT; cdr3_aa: CASSPWDRSNQPQHF
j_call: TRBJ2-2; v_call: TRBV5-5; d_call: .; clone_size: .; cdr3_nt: TGTGCCAGCAGCTTCGGAGGAACGAACACCGGGGAGCTGTTTTTT; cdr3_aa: CASSFGGTNTGELFF
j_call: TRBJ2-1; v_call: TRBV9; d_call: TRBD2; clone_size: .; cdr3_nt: TGTGCCAGCAGCTTCCGAATGGGAGTAGCGGGCAATGAGCAGTTCTTC; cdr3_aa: CASSFRMGVAGNEQFF
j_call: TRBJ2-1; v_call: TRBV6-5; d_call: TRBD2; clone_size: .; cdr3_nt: TGTGCCTGTTCACTAGCGGGAGTGGTCAATGAGCAGTTCTTC; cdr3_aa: CACSLAGVVNEQFF
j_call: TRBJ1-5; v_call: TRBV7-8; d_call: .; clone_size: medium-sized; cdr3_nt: TGTGCCAGCAGCTTGAGACAGGAACCTAGCAATCAGCCCCAGCATTTT; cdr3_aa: CASSLRQEPSNQPQHF
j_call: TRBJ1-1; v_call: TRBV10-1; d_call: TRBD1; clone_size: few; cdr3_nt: TGCGCCAGCAAAGAGGCAGGGGGGTCCGGAGCTTTCTTT; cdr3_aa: CASKEAGGSGAFF
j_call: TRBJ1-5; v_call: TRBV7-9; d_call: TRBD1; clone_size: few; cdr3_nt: TGTGCCAGCAGCTATACTACAGGGGGCACGAATCAGCCCCAGCATTTT; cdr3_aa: CASSYTTGGTNQPQHF
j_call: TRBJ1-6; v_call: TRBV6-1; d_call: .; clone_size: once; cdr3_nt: TGTGCCAGCAGTGAAAGCCCCTATAATTCACCCCTCCACTTT; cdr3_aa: CASSESPYNSPLHF
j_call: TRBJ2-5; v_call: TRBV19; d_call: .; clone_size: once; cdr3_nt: TGTGCCAGTTCTAAAGTTGGAGCGGGAGAGACCCAGTACTTC; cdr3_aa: CASSKVGAGETQYF
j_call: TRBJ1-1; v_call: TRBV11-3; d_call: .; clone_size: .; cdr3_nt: TGTGCCAGCAGCGCGAGCAGGCCTTCGACTGAAGCTTTCTTT; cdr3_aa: CASSASRPSTEAFF
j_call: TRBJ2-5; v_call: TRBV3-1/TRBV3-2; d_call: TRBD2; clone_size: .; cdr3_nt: TGTGCCAGCAGCCTCTCTAGCGGGGGGGCGGTGGCCCAGTACTTC; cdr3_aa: CASSLSSGGAVAQYF
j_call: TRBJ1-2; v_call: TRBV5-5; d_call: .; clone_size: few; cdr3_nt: TGTGCCAGCAGCCTGGACACTGGCTACACCTTC; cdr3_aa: CASSLDTGYTF
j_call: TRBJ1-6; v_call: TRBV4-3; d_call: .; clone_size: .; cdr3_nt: TGCGCCAGCAGCCAAGATCAAGCGCAGAACGGCATTTCACCCCTCCACTTT; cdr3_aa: CASSQDQAQNGISPLHF
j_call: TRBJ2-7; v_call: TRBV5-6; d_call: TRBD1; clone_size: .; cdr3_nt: TGTGCCAGCAGGGGACAGGGATCCTACGAGCAGTACTTC; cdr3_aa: CASRGQGSYEQYF
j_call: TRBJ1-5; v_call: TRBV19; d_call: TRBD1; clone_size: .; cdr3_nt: TGTGCCAGTAGCTTCGGGACAGGGCCAAATCAGCCCCAGCATTTT; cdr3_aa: CASSFGTGPNQPQHF
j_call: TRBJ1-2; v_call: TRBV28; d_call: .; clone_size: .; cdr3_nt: TGTGCCAGCAGAATAGACAGAAACTATGGCTACACCTTC; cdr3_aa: CASRIDRNYGYTF
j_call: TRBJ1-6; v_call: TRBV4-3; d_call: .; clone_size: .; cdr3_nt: TGCGCCAGCAGCCACAGGACAGTTAATTCACCCCTCCACTTT; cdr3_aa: CASSHRTVNSPLHF
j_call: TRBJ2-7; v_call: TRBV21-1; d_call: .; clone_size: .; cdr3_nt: TGTGCCAGCAGCATGGGAGAGAGAACTAGCGGGAGTTACGAGCAGTACTTC; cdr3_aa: CASSMGERTSGSYEQYF
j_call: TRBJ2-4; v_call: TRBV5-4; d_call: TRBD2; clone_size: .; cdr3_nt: TGTGCCAGCAGCTTGTCGCGGGAGGGGAAAAACATTCAGTACTTC; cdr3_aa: CASSLSREGKNIQYF
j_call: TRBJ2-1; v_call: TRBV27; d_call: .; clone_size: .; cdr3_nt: TGTGCCAGCAGTTTATCGGTGGGGGGTTCTCGGTTCTTC; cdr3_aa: CASSLSVGGSRFF
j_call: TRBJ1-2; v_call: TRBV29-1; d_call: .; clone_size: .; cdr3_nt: TGCAGCGTTGAAGAGACGACTGGTACCTATGGCTACACCTTC; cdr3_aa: CSVEETTGTYGYTF
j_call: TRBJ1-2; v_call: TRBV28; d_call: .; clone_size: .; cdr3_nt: TGTGCCAGCACAACCACGGGGTCTTCGGCCTATGGCTACACCTTC; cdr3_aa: CASTTTGSSAYGYTF
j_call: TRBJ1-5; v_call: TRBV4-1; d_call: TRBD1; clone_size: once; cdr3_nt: TGCGCCAGCAGCCACCTGACAGGGCGAAATCAGCCCCAGCATTTT; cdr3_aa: CASSHLTGRNQPQHF
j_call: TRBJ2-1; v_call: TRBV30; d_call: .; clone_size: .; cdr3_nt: TGTGCCTGGAATTTGATTAGGCGGTCGATTGCGGAAGAGCAGTTCTTC; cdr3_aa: CAWNLIRRSIAEEQFF
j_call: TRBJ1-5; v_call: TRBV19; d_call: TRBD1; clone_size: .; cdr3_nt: TGTGCCAGTAGTCAAACCCGGGACAGGGTTTTCGGTCAGCCCCAGCATTTT; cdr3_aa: CASSQTRDRVFGQPQHF
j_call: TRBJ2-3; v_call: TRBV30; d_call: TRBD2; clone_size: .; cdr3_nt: TGTGCCTGGAGTGTTGGGACTAGCGGCAGCACAGATACGCAGTATTTT; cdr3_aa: CAWSVGTSGSTDTQYF
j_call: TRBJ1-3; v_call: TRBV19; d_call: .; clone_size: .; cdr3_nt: TGTGCCAGTAGTATAGCTCTCAACACCATATATTTT; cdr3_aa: CASSIALNTIYF
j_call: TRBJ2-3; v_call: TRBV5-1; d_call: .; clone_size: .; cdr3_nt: TGCGCCAGCAGCCCCCGGTTGAGGGACACAGATACGCAGTATTTT; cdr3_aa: CASSPRLRDTDTQYF
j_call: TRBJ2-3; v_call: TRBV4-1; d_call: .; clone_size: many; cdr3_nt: TGCGCCAGCAGCGAGAGTGGAGGCAATACGCAGTATTTT; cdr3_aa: CASSESGGNTQYF
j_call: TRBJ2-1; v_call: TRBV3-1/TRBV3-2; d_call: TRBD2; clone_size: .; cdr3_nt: TGTGCCAGCAGGCCCGGGACTAGCGGGGAAAATGAGCAGTTCTTC; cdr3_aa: CASRPGTSGENEQFF
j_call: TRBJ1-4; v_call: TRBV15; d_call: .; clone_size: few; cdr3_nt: TGTGCCACCAGAAGGACAGCAACTAATGAAAAACTGTTTTTT; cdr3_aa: CATRRTATNEKLFF
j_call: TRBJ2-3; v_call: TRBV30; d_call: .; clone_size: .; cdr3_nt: TGTGCCTGGAGTGTCAGGCCCCTTGGGGATACGCAGTATTTT; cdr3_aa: CAWSVRPLGDTQYF
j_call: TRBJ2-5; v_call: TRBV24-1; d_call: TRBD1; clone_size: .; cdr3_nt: TGTGCCACCAGTGATTGGGGACAGGGTGGAGAGACCCAGTACTTC; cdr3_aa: CATSDWGQGGETQYF